This T cell receptor (beta chain) was recovered during a study of blood T cell repertoires in COVID-19. Looking at the study overall: Samples of COVID-19 (acute and convalescent) were obtained from the United States, Italy and Spain. From T cells, B-cell-depleted T cells, or PBMCs came the material, which was cDNA or gDNA.

CDR1 and CDR2 (germline): MNHEY, SVGAGI. The CDR3 contains 14 residues. With 5 bases removed from V and 6 bases from J, the gap between germline ends came to 13 bases. Original handling: From reference gene primer amplification, estimates of nucleated cell counts were derived. Clones were sequenced by immunoSEQ multiplex PCR, and TCRdb holds only the in-frame ones, with some missing. V, J and clone size were drawn from that table, and D and trimming were deduced from the DNA. This table has around 80,000 clones, roughly 86% appearing once. The chain employs TRBV6-5 and TRBJ2-2, with a weak D call TRBD2 (7 bases). Material: peripheral blood. The clonotype was recovered from a man older than 75 with active or convalescent COVID-19. The CDR3 loop reads CASSLAEGAGELFF. In DNA form, the CDR3 reads TGTGCCAGCAGTCTAGCGGAGGGGGCCGGGGAGCTGTTTTTT.